A single sample gave rise to the 4 T cell receptor beta chains below, sequenced in a study of blood T cells in healthy people across ages (dated by TCRdb to the mid-2010s). Libraries were constructed by 5' RACE. Sequenced using an Illumina HiSeq 2500. A second PCR of about 7 to 12 cycles was run with a J-beta primer mix and a sample-barcoded 5' primer. The raw public data were reprocessed by TCRdb itself: fastp quality trimming at Q25, MiXCR clonotype calling, in-frame beta chains only. Entries are consolidated by CDR3 protein sequence, retaining the most common genes and DNA. The sample contains approximately 800,000 distinct CDR3 sequences, 30% to 45% of them found a single time. The ten largest clones add up to 10% to 15% of the sample. Material: blood. These receptors were obtained from a young man in good health.

The V and J genes are TRBV7-9 and TRBJ1-5; D ambiguous. Trimming stripped 8 bases from V and 5 bases from J, with 10 bases between. Germline V gene data show CDR1 as SEHNR and CDR2 as FQNEAQ (reference sequence). This CDR3 contains 12 residues. The CDR3 DNA is TGTGCCAGCGGTGAAGGTGATCAGCCCCAGCATTTT. Translating it yields CASGEGDQPQHF. Combining the CDR3 with reference TRBV7-9 and TRBJ1-5 gives the whole variable domain DTGVSQNPRHKITKRGQNVTFRCDPISEHNRLYWYRQTLGQGPEFLTYFQNEAQLEKSRLLSDRFSAERPKGSFSTLEIQRTEQGDSAMYLCASGEGDQPQHFGDGTRLSIL.

The chain carries TRBV3-1 and TRBJ2-7; possible D gene TRBD2, 5 bases. Trimming pared 0 bases from V and 1 base from J, leaving 10 bases between. The CDR3 sequence is 15 residues long. Germline V gene lookup returns CDR1 LGHDT and CDR2 YNNKEL (reference sequence). The CDR3 is CASSQDVERSYEQYF. CDR3 DNA sequence: TGTGCCAGCAGCCAAGATGTGGAGCGGTCCTACGAGCAGTACTTC.

As concerns this clonotype: This sequence may be a read error, since a much larger clone differs from it by one base. V gene TRBV2 combines with J gene TRBJ1-2; 11 bases are a match to TRBD1. CDR3 size: 13 residues. Germline CDR1 is SNHLY and CDR2 is FYNNEI. This CDR3 reads CASSGTGGYGYIF. CDR3 nucleotides: TGTGCCAGCAGTGGGACAGGGGGCTATGGCTACATCTTC.

The chain links TRBV29-1 to TRBJ1-1; D gene ambiguous. The CDR3 sequence is 14 residues long. Trimming left V 5 bases short and J 1 base short, with 14 bases between. Germline CDR1 reads SQVTM; CDR2 reads ANQGSEA. In nucleotides, the CDR3 is TGCAGCGTTTTGGCCTACCCCCCGAACACTGAAGCTTTCTTT. Its protein is CSVLAYPPNTEAFF.